The 13 T cell receptor beta chains in this list originate from one sample, sequenced in a study of Ad26.COV2.S vaccination and SARS-CoV-2 variants. Specified treatment: approximately 18 received Ad26.COV2.S at low or high dose, single or two shots; roughly five received placebo; per-sample allocation not given. Samples were taken on day 63 after the first vaccine or placebo injection. The protocol was immunoSEQ multiplex PCR, while the TCRdb copy is restricted to in-frame clones and leaves out a portion. This table has 440,000 or so clones, roughly 87% appearing once. The sequences come from peripheral blood, collected in a trial of Ad26.COV2.S vaccine versus placebo. These receptors were obtained from a person aged 18-65 years who received the Ad26.COV2.S COVID-19 vaccine or a placebo.

This chain links TRBV14 with TRBJ1-6, with D tentatively TRBD1 (6 bases). CDR1 is SGHDN, CDR2 FVKESK, per germline. This CDR3 contains 16 residues. Trimming took off 4 bases at V and 5 bases at J, with 15 bases between the two ends. The CDR3 DNA sequence: TGTGCCAGCAGCCGGCGGACAGTGATCAATAATTCACCCCTCCACTTT. The encoded protein is CASSRRTVINNSPLHF.

The chain has TRBV4-2 and TRBJ2-7, with 8 bases lining up with TRBD1. The CDR3 runs 16 residues. V dropped 0 bases and J dropped 4; count of bases not matched to a gene: 8. The germline gives CDR1 LGHNA, CDR2 YNFKEQ. The CDR3 is CASSQDMSRGPYEQYF. CDR3 coding DNA: TGTGCCAGCAGCCAAGATATGTCCAGGGGGCCTTACGAGCAGTACTTC.

This chain uses TRBV2 with TRBJ2-1, with no clear D. Between the trimmed V and J ends, which lost 6 bases and 4 bases, there was a span of 16 bases. This CDR3 is built from 15 residues. The germline V gene has CDR1 SNHLY and CDR2 FYNNEI. DNA for the CDR3: TGTGCCAGCAGGGCGGTTGGTCACCCGTACAATGAGCAGTTCTTC. It translates to CASRAVGHPYNEQFF.

This chain connects TRBV11-2 to TRBJ2-2; D might be TRBD1 (6 bases). The ends were cut back, 3 bases at V and 2 bases at J, with 13 bases in the middle. Germline V lookup: CDR1 SGHAT, CDR2 FQNNGV. The CDR3 length is 16 residues. CDR3 in DNA: TGTGCCAGCAGCTTGGGGACACAAGTAAACACCGGGGAGCTGTTTTTT. This sequence encodes CASSLGTQVNTGELFF. The variable domain in full, completed from reference TRBV11-2 and TRBJ2-2, reads EAGVAQSPRYKIIEKRQSVAFWCNPISGHATLYWYQQILGQGPKLLIQFQNNGVVDDSQLPKDRFSAERLKGVDSTLKIQPAKLEDSAVYLCASSLGTQVNTGELFFGEGSRLTVL.

V and J are TRBV5-1 and TRBJ2-2; TRBD2 aligns across 11 bases. The CDR3 extends over 15 amino acids. Germline CDR1 reads SGHRS; CDR2 reads YFSETQ. Trimming cost V 4 bases and J 7 bases; bases outside gene matches: 6. The CDR3 nucleotides are TGCGCCAGCAGCCGGACTAGCGGGTATGACGGGGAGCTGTTTTTT. This codes for CASSRTSGYDGELFF.

The V call is TRBV5-1, the J call TRBJ2-6, with D possibly being TRBD1 (5 bases). The CDR3 covers 20 residues. Germline CDR1 SGHRS, CDR2 YFSETQ. The V end was cut by 4 bases, the J end by 1 base, with 24 bases between. The CDR3 region is CASSRDPGQGWNSGANVLTF. DNA of the CDR3: TGCGCCAGCAGCCGAGATCCAGGGCAAGGGTGGAATTCTGGGGCCAACGTCCTGACTTTC. Together with reference TRBV5-1 and TRBJ2-6, the CDR3 gives the full variable domain: KAGVTQTPRYLIKTRGQQVTLSCSPISGHRSVSWYQQTPGQGLQFLFEYFSETQRNKGNFPGRFSGRQFSNSRSEMNVSTLELGDSALYLCASSRDPGQGWNSGANVLTFGAGSRLTVL.

The chain's CDR3 is CASSQAAASGGMHWATQYF. The CDR3 region has the DNA TGTGCCAGCAGCCAAGCCGCGGCTAGCGGGGGGATGCACTGGGCTACGCAGTATTTT. The J gene is TRBJ2-3, the V gene TRBV4-2; TRBD2 matches at 11 bases. The CDR3 covers 19 residues. J lost 8 bases, V lost 1 base, and 17 bases had no gene match. Germline values: CDR1 LGHNA, CDR2 YNFKEQ.

As DNA, the CDR3 is TGTGCCAGCAGCGTATGGGGAGAGAACACCGGGGAGCTGTTTTTT. This translates into CASSVWGENTGELFF. The V gene is TRBV9, the J gene TRBJ2-2; D is possibly TRBD2 (5 bases). The V end was cut by 1 base, the J end by 1 base, with 8 bases between. Germline-derived CDR1 and CDR2 are SGDLS and YYNGEE. The CDR3 totals 15 residues.

This clone was detected once. This sequence joins TRBV2 and TRBJ2-1, with 8 bases that match TRBD1. This CDR3 has 15 amino acids. In germline, CDR1 is SNHLY, CDR2 FYNNEI. With V trimmed by 6 bases and J by 4 bases, 8 bases remained unmatched. CDR3 in amino acids: CASSPGQGPYNEQFF. CDR3 in DNA: TGTGCCAGCAGCCCCGGACAGGGACCTTACAATGAGCAGTTCTTC. Drawing the rest from reference TRBV2 and TRBJ2-1, the complete variable domain is EPEVTQTPSHQVTQMGQEVILRCVPISNHLYFYWYRQILGQKVEFLVSFYNNEISEKSEIFDDQFSVERPDGSNFTLKIRSTKLEDSAMYFCASSPGQGPYNEQFFGPGTRLTVL.

The chain links TRBV7-2 to TRBJ2-1, with unresolved D. The CDR3 has 12 amino acids. V was clipped by 6 bases and J by 0 bases, with 3 bases between them. Looked up from germline, CDR1 is SGHTA and CDR2 is FQGNSA. The CDR3 sequence is CASRSSYNEQFF. CDR3 coding DNA: TGTGCCAGCAGGAGCTCCTACAATGAGCAGTTCTTC.

This chain links TRBV5-1 with TRBJ2-1; TRBD2 matches at 8 bases. Germline assignment: CDR1 SGHRS and CDR2 YFSETQ. J was trimmed by 10 bases and V by 0 bases; bases with no gene match: 9. The CDR3 extends over 15 amino acids. This chain's CDR3 is CASSLVPGGPLEQFF. The CDR3 bases are TGCGCCAGCAGCTTGGTGCCGGGGGGGCCGCTCGAGCAGTTCTTC.

The rearrangement uses TRBV24-1 and TRBJ1-2; 9 positions agree with TRBD1. V lost 3 bases, J lost 7 bases, and 11 bases stayed unmatched. CDR1 is KGHDR, CDR2 SFDVKD, per germline. The CDR3 runs 16 residues. The CDR3 here is CATSDARDRDIRGYTF. The CDR3 DNA is TGTGCCACCAGTGATGCCCGGGACAGGGATATACGTGGCTACACCTTC.

This clone was recorded once. The chain recombines TRBV5-6 with TRBJ2-3, with D maybe TRBD2 (7 bases). From germline, CDR1 is SGHDT and CDR2 YYEEEE. There are 16 residues in the CDR3. Trimming removed 4 bases at V and 4 bases at J, with 19 bases between. The CDR3 sequence is CASSPEVAGAADTQYF. The DNA of the CDR3 is TGTGCCAGCAGCCCTGAGGTTGCGGGGGCGGCAGATACGCAGTATTTT.